This section outlines one T cell receptor beta chain sequence together with its context. This CDR3 is 18 amino acids long. V gave up 0 bases and J gave up 2 bases; unmatched junction bases: 9. Germline CDR1 reads GTSNPN; CDR2 reads SVGIG (reference sequence). The data were taken from a study of control samples from healthy donors and cancer patients. Data came from immunoSEQ multiplex PCR; TCRdb stores just in-frame clones and leaves some out. The sample carries about 180,000 clones, around 94% recorded once. Source material: blood. This receptor was obtained from a young man in good health. The genes are TRBV30 and TRBJ2-3, with 12 bases matching TRBD2. The CDR3 DNA is TGTGCCTGGAGTGTCTTCCGGACTAGCGGGATGTCCACAGATACGCAGTATTTT. Its translation: CAWSVFRTSGMSTDTQYF.